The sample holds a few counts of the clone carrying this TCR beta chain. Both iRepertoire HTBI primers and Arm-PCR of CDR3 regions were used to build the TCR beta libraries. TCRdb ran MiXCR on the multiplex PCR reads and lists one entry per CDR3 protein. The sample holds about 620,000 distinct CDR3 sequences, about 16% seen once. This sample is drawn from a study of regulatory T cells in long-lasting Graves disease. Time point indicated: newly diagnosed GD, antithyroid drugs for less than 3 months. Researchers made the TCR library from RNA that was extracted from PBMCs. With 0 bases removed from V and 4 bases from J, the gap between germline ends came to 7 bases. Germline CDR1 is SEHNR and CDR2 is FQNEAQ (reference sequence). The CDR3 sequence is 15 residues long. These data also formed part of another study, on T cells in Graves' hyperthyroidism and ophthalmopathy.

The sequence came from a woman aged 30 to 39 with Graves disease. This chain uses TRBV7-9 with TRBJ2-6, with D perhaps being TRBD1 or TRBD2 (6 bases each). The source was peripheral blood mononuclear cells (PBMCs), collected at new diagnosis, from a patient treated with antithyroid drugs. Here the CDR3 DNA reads TGTGCCAGCAGCTTAGCCGGGGGCGGGGCCAACGTCCTGACTTTC. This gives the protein CASSLAGGGANVLTF.